Shown below are 17 T cell receptor beta chains from a single sample sequenced in a study of CD8 T cells in ankylosing spondylitis. From the 5' RACE reads, TCRdb called clonotypes with MiXCR, one entry per CDR3 protein. The sample has approximately 180,000 distinct CDR3 sequences, about 18% seen once. The material sequenced was blood, either unsorted or a sorted T cell fraction (not recorded which). Every receptor here comes from a male donor between 5 and 29 years old with ankylosing spondylitis or in good health (not recorded which).

A single count supports this clonotype. The rearrangement uses TRBV6-1 and TRBJ2-1; tentative D call: TRBD1 (5 bases). Germline V gene lookup returns CDR1 MNHNS and CDR2 SASEGT. The CDR3 is 11 amino acids. V lost 6 bases and J lost 11, with 11 bases in between. The CDR3 DNA reads TGTGCCAGCAGCCTTCAGGGTCAGCAGTTCTTC. Translation: CASSLQGQQFF.

There are many counts of this clonotype. The J gene is TRBJ2-1, the V gene TRBV7-9, with D unclear. Trimming shortened V by 5 bases and J by 8 bases, and 10 bases separated the two germline ends. Germline assignment: CDR1 SEHNR and CDR2 FQNEAQ (reference sequence). The CDR3 length is 12 residues. The CDR3 nucleotides read TGTGCCAGCAGCCCCGGTAGTGATGAGCAGTTCTTC. Amino acids: CASSPGSDEQFF.

This chain uses TRBV29-1 with TRBJ2-3; 10 bases are shared with TRBD2. The V gene end was trimmed by 4 bases and the J gene end by 11 bases; junction bases not matched to a gene: 9. Germline V gene data show CDR1 as SQVTM and CDR2 as ANQGSEA. The length of the CDR3 is 13 residues. The CDR3 DNA reads as TGCAGCGTTGCCAGCGGGAGGGCCGAGGGGCAGTATTTT. Protein sequence: CSVASGRAEGQYF.

This chain links TRBV3-1 with TRBJ1-2, with a tentative D call TRBD1 (6 bases). V lost 0 bases and J lost 2, with 10 bases in between. This CDR3 is 15 amino acids long. In germline, CDR1 is LGHDT, CDR2 YNNKEL (reference sequence). The CDR3 is CASSQDSDRNYGYTF. The CDR3 DNA sequence: TGTGCCAGCAGCCAAGATTCGGACAGAAACTATGGCTACACCTTC.

This clonotype showed up many times. The chain is built from TRBV7-8 and TRBJ2-2; D is undetermined. The length of the CDR3 is 15 residues. V lost 7 bases to trimming and J lost 1 base, with 13 bases between them. From germline, CDR1 is SGHVS and CDR2 FQNEAQ. Written as DNA, the CDR3 is TGTGCCAGCACCCCCATGGTGGAGAACACCGGGGAGCTGTTTTTT. Amino acid sequence: CASTPMVENTGELFF.

In its sample, this clonotype was seen many times. The genes are TRBV3-1 and TRBJ1-5; no clear D gene. V lost 2 bases to trimming and J lost 6 bases, with 14 bases between them. There are 15 residues in the CDR3. Germline V gives CDR1 LGHDT, CDR2 YNNKEL (reference sequence). DNA of the CDR3: TGTGCCAGCAGCCAACAGCCTCAGGTCTCTCAGCCCCAGCATTTT. This encodes CASSQQPQVSQPQHF.

This clonotype came up once. The chain joins TRBV24-1 to TRBJ2-5; 12 bases are a match to TRBD1. With 1 base clipped from V and 4 bases from J, the junction kept 12 bases outside the gene matches. This CDR3 region has 19 residues. The germline CDR1 and CDR2 sequences are KGHDR and SFDVKD. The CDR3 DNA reads TGTGCCACCAGTGATTTCGGGACAGGGGGCCCCCGGCAGCGAGAGACCCAGTACTTC. Encoded protein: CATSDFGTGGPRQRETQYF.

V and J are TRBV20-1 and TRBJ1-2; D unresolved. Germline-derived CDR1 and CDR2 are DFQATT and SNEGSKA (reference sequence). V was trimmed by 4 bases and J by 9 bases, leaving 6 bases between them. The CDR3 extends over 9 amino acids. CDR3 DNA sequence: TGCAGTGCTATTTCCAGCTACACCTTC. Protein: CSAISSYTF.

This clonotype was counted many times. The genes are TRBV4-1 and TRBJ1-4; D might be TRBD1 (6 bases). The CDR3 totals 14 residues. CDR1 and CDR2 (germline): MGHRA, YSYEKL. V was shortened by 0 bases and J by 8 bases, with 10 bases between the two germline ends. DNA of the CDR3: TGCGCCAGCAGCCAAGAGACAGGTCTCGAAAAACTGTTTTTT. It is translated as CASSQETGLEKLFF.

Many counts were recorded for this clonotype. J is TRBJ2-1 and V is TRBV12-3 or TRBV12-4; D uncertain. The CDR3 covers 12 residues. The ends were cut back, 4 bases at V and 4 bases at J, with 5 bases in the middle. For the CDR3, the DNA is TGTGCCAGCAGTTCTATTTACAATGAGCAGTTCTTC. It encodes CASSSIYNEQFF.

The chain couples TRBV7-6 to TRBJ2-1, with TRBD1 matching 7 bases. After removal of 2 bases from V and 6 bases from J, the junction contained 7 bases not matched to a gene. CDR3 length: 15 amino acids. Looked up from germline, CDR1 is SGHVS and CDR2 is FNYEAQ. The CDR3 region is CASSLLSTGANEQFF. For the CDR3, the DNA is TGTGCCAGCAGCTTACTCTCAACAGGGGCCAATGAGCAGTTCTTC.

This chain joins TRBV27 and TRBJ2-7; D uncertain. Germline lookup yields CDR1 MNHEY and CDR2 SMNVEV (reference sequence). The V end lost 3 bases, the J end lost 4 bases, and 19 bases lay between the germline ends. The CDR3 sequence is 16 residues long. The chain's CDR3 is CASSFLGPAEGYEQYF. The CDR3 nucleotides read TGTGCCAGCAGTTTTCTCGGACCGGCCGAAGGATACGAGCAGTACTTC.

This clonotype was seen repeatedly, ten times or more. This chain uses TRBV9 with TRBJ2-1; tentative D call: TRBD2 (7 bases). Trimming cost V 1 base and J 10 bases, with 15 bases left between them. The CDR3 runs to 14 residues. Germline loops: CDR1 SGDLS, CDR2 YYNGEE. The CDR3 DNA reads TGTGCCAGCAGCGTACAAGGGGGGGCCCACGAGCAGTTCTTC. Translating it yields CASSVQGGAHEQFF.

In its sample, this clonotype was seen many times. The CDR3 DNA reads as TGTGCCAGCAGTTACGAAGCGGGAGGACGCAATGAGCAGTTCTTC. Its translation is CASSYEAGGRNEQFF. The V gene is TRBV6-5, the J gene TRBJ2-1; 9 bases are a match to TRBD2. Germline-derived CDR1 and CDR2 are MNHEY and SVGAGI. CDR3 size: 15 residues. The J segment lost 6 bases and the V segment lost 2 bases, leaving 5 bases of the junction unmatched.

This clonotype was seen many times. The gene calls are TRBV7-9 and TRBJ1-5; TRBD1 matches 9 bases. The CDR3 covers 13 residues. Germline loops: CDR1 SEHNR, CDR2 FQNEAQ (reference sequence). The V gene end was trimmed by 8 bases and the J gene end by 4 bases; junction bases not matched to a gene: 3. For the CDR3, the DNA is TGTGCCAGCTCACAGGGGGCGAATCAGCCCCAGCATTTT. It yields the protein CASSQGANQPQHF.

This clonotype showed up many times. The chain uses TRBV27 and TRBJ2-7; 9 nucleotides line up with TRBD2. Germline CDR1 MNHEY, CDR2 SMNVEV (reference sequence). J lost 2 bases, V lost 6 bases, and 14 bases had no gene match. This CDR3 contains 17 residues. DNA for the CDR3: TGTGCCAGCAGGAGGCGGGGGGGACCTAACCCTACCTACGAGCAGTACGTC. It is translated as CASRRRGGPNPTYEQYV.

This clonotype turned up a few times. V and J are TRBV7-6 and TRBJ2-5; TRBD2 aligns across 10 bases. CDR1 is SGHVS and CDR2 is FNYEAQ in the germline V gene. Losses at the gene ends were 1 base for V and 5 bases for J; bases not matched to a gene: 7. CDR3 size: 16 residues. The CDR3 loop reads CASSLVASGSFETQYF. Written as DNA, the CDR3 is TGTGCCAGCAGCTTAGTGGCTAGCGGGAGTTTCGAGACCCAGTACTTC. Using reference TRBV7-6 and TRBJ2-5 for the parts outside the CDR3, the full variable domain is GAGVSQSPRYKVTKRGQDVALRCDPISGHVSLYWYRQALGQGPEFLTYFNYEAQQDKSGLPNDRFSAERPEGSISTLTIQRTEQRDSAMYRCASSLVASGSFETQYFGPGTRLLVL.